This record concerns one TCR beta chain sequence. As yet, its antigen is unknown. Germline CDR1 reads SNHLY; CDR2 reads FYNNEI. The CDR3 spans 10 residues. The V end lost 9 bases, the J end lost 5 bases, and 7 bases lay between the germline ends. The sample comes from a study of vaccination effects on CD4 cells after COVID-19. As for the study in general: Post-vaccine specimens arrived a median 72 days past the second dose. General study results and limits: Pronounced clonal contraction occurred in clones induced by infection and by vaccine late after vaccination.

ViraFEST assay sequencing came after antigen-specific CD4+ T cells were expanded with viral peptide pools. Investigators separated out CD4+ T cells once around 9 days of culture had passed. Two doses of either BNT162b2 or mRNA-1273 were given to each participant. Both day 3 and day 7 saw half the medium replaced with IL-2 medium. This table comes from immunoSEQ multiplex PCR, and its TCRdb copy is limited to in-frame clones, with some not included. The data show 50,000 to 65,000 clones, with 55% to 85% seen just once and 1% to 1.5% held by the top ten. The sequenced sample was CD4+ T cells from PBMCs cultured with HCoV-229E spike peptides, obtained after COVID-19 vaccination. This sequence joins TRBV2 and TRBJ2-5; D is uncertain. The TCR sequence derives from a human donor who received a COVID-19 vaccine. CDR3 DNA sequence: TGTGCCAGTGTTAAGGAGACCCAGTACTTC. Residues: CASVKETQYF.